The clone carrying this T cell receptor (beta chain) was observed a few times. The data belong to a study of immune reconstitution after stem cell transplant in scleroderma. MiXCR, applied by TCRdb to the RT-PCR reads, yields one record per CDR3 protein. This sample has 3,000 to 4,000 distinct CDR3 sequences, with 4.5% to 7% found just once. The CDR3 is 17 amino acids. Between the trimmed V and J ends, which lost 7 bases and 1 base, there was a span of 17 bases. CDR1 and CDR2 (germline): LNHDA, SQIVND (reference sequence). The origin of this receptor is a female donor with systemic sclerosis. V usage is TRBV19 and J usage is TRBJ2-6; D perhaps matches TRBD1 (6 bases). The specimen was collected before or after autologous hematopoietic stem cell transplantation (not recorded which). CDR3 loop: CASKLTGLFSGANVLTF. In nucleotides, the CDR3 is TGTGCCAGTAAGCTGACAGGTCTCTTTTCTGGGGCCAACGTCCTGACTTTC. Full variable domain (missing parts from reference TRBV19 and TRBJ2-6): DGGITQSPKYLFRKEGQNVTLSCEQNLNHDAMYWYRQDPGQGLRLIYYSQIVNDFQKGDIAEGYSVSREKKESFPLTVTSAQKNPTAFYLCASKLTGLFSGANVLTFGAGSRLTVL.